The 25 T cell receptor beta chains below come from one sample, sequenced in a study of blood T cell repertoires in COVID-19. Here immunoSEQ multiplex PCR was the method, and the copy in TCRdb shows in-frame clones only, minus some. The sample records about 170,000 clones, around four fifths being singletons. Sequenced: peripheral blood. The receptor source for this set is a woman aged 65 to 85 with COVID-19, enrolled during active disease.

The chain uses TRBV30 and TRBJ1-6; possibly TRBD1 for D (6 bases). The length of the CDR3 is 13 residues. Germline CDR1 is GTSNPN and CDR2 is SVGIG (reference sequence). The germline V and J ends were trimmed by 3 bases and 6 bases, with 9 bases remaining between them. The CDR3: CAWSRGLNSPLHF. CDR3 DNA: TGTGCCTGGAGCAGGGGCCTTAATTCACCCCTCCACTTT.

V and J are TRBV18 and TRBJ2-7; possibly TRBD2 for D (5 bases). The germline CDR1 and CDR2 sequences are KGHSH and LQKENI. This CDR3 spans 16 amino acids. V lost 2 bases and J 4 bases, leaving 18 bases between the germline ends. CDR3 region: CASSPEGRAPGYEQYV. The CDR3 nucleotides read TGTGCCAGCTCACCAGAAGGGCGAGCCCCGGGATACGAGCAGTACGTC.

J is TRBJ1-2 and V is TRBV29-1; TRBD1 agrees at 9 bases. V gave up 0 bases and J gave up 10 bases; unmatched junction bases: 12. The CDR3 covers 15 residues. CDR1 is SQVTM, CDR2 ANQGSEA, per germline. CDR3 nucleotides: TGCAGCGTTGAAGACGGGACAGGGAACTTGTGGGCCTACACCTTC. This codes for CSVEDGTGNLWAYTF. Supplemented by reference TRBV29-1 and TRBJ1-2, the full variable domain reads SAVISQKPSRDICQRGTSLTIQCQVDSQVTMMFWYRQQPGQSLTLIATANQGSEATYESGFVIDKFPISRPNLTFSTLTVSNMSPEDSSIYLCSVEDGTGNLWAYTFGSGTRLTVV.

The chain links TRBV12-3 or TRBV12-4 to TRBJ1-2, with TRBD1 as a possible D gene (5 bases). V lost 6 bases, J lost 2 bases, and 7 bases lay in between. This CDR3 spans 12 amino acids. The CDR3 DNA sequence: TGTGCCAGCAGGTCAGGGAACTATGGCTACACCTTC. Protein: CASRSGNYGYTF.

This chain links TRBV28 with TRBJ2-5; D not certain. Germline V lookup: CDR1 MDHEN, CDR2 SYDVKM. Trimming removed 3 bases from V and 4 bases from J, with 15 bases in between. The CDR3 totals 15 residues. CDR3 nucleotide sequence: TGTGCCAGCAGTTTCTCCGGCCTGACAAGAGAGACCCAGTACTTC. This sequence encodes CASSFSGLTRETQYF.

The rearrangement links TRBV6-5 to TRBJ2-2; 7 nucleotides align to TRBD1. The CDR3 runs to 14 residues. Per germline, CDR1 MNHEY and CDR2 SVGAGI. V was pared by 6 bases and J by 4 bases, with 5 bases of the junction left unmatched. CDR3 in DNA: TGTGCCAGCAGCCTTGACAGGGCCACCGGGGAGCTGTTTTTT. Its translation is CASSLDRATGELFF.

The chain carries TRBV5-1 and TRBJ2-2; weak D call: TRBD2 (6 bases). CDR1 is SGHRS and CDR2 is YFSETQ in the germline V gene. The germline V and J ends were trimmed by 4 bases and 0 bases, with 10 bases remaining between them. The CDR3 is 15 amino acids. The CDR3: CASSLGTANTGELFF. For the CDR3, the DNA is TGCGCCAGCAGCCTCGGGACTGCGAACACCGGGGAGCTGTTTTTT.

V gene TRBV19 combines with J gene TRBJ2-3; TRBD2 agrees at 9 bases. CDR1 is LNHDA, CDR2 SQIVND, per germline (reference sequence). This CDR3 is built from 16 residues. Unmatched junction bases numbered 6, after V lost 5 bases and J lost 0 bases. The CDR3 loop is CASSHTSGRSTDTQYF. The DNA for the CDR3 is TGTGCCAGTAGTCATACTAGCGGGCGTAGCACAGATACGCAGTATTTT.

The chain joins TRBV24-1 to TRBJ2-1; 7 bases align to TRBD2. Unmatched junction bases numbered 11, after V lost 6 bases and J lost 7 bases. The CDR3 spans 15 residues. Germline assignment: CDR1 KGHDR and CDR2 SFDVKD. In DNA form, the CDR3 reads TGTGCCACCAGTACCCTTTCGGGGGGTCTTAATGAGCAGTTCTTC. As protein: CATSTLSGGLNEQFF.

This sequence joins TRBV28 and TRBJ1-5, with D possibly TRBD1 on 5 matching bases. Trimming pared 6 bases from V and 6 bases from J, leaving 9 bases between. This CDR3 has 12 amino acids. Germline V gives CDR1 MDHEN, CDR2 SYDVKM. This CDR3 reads CASSRGVQPQHF. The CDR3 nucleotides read TGTGCCAGCAGCCGGGGGGTTCAGCCCCAGCATTTT. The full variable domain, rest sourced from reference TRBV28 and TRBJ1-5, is DVKVTQSSRYLVKRTGEKVFLECVQDMDHENMFWYRQDPGLGLRLIYFSYDVKMKEKGDIPEGYSVSREKKERFSLILESASTNQTSMYLCASSRGVQPQHFGDGTRLSIL.

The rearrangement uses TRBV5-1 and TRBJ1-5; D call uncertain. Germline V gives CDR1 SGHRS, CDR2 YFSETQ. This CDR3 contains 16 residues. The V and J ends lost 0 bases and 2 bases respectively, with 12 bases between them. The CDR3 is CASSLGGSVGNQPQHF. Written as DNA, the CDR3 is TGCGCCAGCAGCTTGGGCGGAAGCGTCGGCAATCAGCCCCAGCATTTT.

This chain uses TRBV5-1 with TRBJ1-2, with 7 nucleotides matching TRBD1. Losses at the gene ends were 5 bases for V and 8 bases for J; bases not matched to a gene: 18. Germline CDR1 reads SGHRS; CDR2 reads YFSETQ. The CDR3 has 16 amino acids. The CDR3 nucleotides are TGCGCCAGCAGTCGGCGGACAGGAGTGGAGGCTGGCGGCTACACCTTC. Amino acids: CASSRRTGVEAGGYTF. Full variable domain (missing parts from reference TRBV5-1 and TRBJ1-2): KAGVTQTPRYLIKTRGQQVTLSCSPISGHRSVSWYQQTPGQGLQFLFEYFSETQRNKGNFPGRFSGRQFSNSRSEMNVSTLELGDSALYLCASSRRTGVEAGGYTFGSGTRLTVV.

The DNA for the CDR3 is TGTGCCAGCAGCTTGGCAGGGGGGCTGAACACTGAAGCTTTCTTT. It specifies CASSLAGGLNTEAFF. The chain employs TRBV5-6 and TRBJ1-1; TRBD1 agrees at 7 bases. The CDR3 length is 15 residues. Germline lookup yields CDR1 SGHDT and CDR2 YYEEEE. V lost 0 bases to trimming and J lost 0 bases; unmatched junction nucleotides: 2.

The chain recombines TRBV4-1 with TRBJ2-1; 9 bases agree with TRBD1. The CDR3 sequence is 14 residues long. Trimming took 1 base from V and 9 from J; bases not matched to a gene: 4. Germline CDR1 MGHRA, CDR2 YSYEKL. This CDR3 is CASSQGDRAAEQFF. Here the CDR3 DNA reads TGCGCCAGCAGCCAAGGGGACAGGGCTGCTGAGCAGTTCTTC.

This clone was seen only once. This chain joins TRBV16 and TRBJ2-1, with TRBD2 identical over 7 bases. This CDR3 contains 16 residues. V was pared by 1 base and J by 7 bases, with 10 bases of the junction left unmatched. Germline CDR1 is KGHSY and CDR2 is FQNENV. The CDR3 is CASSQWASGEDNEQFF. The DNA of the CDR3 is TGTGCCAGCAGCCAATGGGCTAGCGGTGAGGATAATGAGCAGTTCTTC.

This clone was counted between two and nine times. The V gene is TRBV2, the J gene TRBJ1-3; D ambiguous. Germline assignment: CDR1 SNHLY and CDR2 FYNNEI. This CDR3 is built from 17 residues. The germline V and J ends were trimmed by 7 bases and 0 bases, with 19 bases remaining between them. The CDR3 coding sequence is TGTGCCAGCAAAGATAGGAGTACATTGCGCTCTGGAAACACCATATATTTT. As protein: CASKDRSTLRSGNTIYF.

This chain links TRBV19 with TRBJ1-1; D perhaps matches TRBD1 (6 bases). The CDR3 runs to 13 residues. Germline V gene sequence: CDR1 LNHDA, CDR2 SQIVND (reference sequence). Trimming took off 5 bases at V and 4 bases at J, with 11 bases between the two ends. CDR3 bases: TGTGCCAGTAGTTTGGACAGAGGCACTGAAGCTTTCTTT. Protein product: CASSLDRGTEAFF. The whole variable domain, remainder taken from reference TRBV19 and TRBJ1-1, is DGGITQSPKYLFRKEGQNVTLSCEQNLNHDAMYWYRQDPGQGLRLIYYSQIVNDFQKGDIAEGYSVSREKKESFPLTVTSAQKNPTAFYLCASSLDRGTEAFFGQGTRLTVV.

The CDR3 here is CASSLRGDTYQETQYF. Here the CDR3 DNA reads TGCGCCAGCAGCTTGCGCGGGGATACGTACCAAGAGACCCAGTACTTC. The genes are TRBV5-1 and TRBJ2-5, with D possibly matching TRBD2 (6 bases). The length of the CDR3 is 16 residues. The germline V gene has CDR1 SGHRS and CDR2 YFSETQ. Trimming pared 1 base from V and 0 bases from J, leaving 13 bases between.

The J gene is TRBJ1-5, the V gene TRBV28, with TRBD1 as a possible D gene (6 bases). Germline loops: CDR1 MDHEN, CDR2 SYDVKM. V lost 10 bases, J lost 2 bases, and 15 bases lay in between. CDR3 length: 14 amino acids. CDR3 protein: CATTVGGGNQPQHF. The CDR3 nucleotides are TGTGCCACCACGGTAGGGGGGGGCAATCAGCCCCAGCATTTT.

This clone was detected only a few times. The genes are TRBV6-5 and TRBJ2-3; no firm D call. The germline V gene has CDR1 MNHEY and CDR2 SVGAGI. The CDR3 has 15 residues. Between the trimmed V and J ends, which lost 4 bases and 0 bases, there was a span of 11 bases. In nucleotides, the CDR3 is TGTGCCAGCAGTTCCGACACCACTAGCACAGATACGCAGTATTTT. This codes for CASSSDTTSTDTQYF.

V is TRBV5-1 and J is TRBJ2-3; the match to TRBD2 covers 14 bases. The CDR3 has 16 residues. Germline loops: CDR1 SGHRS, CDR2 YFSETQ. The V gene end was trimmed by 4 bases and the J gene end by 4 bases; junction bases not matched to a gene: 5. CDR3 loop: CASSPTSGGAPDTQYF. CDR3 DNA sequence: TGCGCCAGCAGCCCGACTAGCGGGGGGGCCCCAGATACGCAGTATTTT.

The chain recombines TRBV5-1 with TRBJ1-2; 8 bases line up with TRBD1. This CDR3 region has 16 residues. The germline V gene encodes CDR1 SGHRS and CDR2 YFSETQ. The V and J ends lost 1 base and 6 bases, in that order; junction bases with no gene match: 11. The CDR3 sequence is CASSLTPDRGSDGYTF. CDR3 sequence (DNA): TGCGCCAGCAGCTTGACCCCCGACAGGGGCTCCGATGGCTACACCTTC.

CDR3 nucleotide sequence: TGTGCCAGCTCACCTATCGGGGGGAATAAAGAGACCCAGTACTTC. Amino acid sequence: CASSPIGGNKETQYF. The V call is TRBV18, the J call TRBJ2-5; 7 nucleotides line up with TRBD2. The CDR3 loop spans 15 amino acids. CDR1 KGHSH and CDR2 LQKENI come from the germline V gene. With V trimmed by 3 bases and J by 3 bases, 7 bases remained unmatched.

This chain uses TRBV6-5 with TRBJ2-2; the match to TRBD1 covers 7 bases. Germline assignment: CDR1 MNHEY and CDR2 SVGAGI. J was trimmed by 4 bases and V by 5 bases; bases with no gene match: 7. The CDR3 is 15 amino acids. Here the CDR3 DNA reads TGTGCCAGCAGTAAACCGGGACAGAGCACCGGGGAGCTGTTTTTT. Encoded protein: CASSKPGQSTGELFF.

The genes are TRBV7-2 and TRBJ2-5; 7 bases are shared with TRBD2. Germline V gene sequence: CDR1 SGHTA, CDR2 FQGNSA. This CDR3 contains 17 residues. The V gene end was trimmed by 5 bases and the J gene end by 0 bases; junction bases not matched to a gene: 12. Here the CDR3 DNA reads TGTGCCAGCAGCCCTCGGGGCGGGAGCGGGTACCAAGAGACCCAGTACTTC. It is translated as CASSPRGGSGYQETQYF. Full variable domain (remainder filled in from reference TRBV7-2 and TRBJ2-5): GAGVSQSPSNKVTEKGKDVELRCDPISGHTALYWYRQSLGQGLEFLIYFQGNSAPDKSGLPSDRFSAERTGGSVSTLTIQRTQQEDSAVYLCASSPRGGSGYQETQYFGPGTRLLVL.